One T cell receptor (beta chain) is described in this entry. The antigen is not known. Because the CDR3's place on the DNA is in doubt, the DNA is left out and the CDR3 is given as listed by TCRdb. Cultured CD4+ T cells had their DNA profiled by the Oncomine TCR Beta short-read assay. TCRdb recomputed calls from the PCR reads with MiXCR, one row per CDR3 protein. The repertoire holds about 19,000 distinct CDR3 sequences, roughly 31% seen once, with around 14% in the top ten. The germline V gene encodes CDR1 SNHLY and CDR2 FYNNEI. 23 amino acids form the CDR3, both terminal residues included. This entry comes from a study of vaccination and CD4 T cells after COVID-19. The sample's treatment: approximately 9-day PBMC culture with coronavirus spike peptide pools or control peptides (ViraFEST assay). First, ViraFEST expanded antigen-specific T cells with peptide pools, and next it sequenced the TCRs.

This rearrangement joins TRBV2 to TRBJ2-3; no check of the table's D call, TRBD2, against the DNA was made. Sequenced material: cultured CD4+ T cells from blood. The receptor comes from a human donor with COVID-19. This CDR3 reads CASSRQAGNYEQYFGPGTDTQYF.